Below are 3 T cell receptor beta chains sequenced from a single sample in a study of blood T cell repertoires in COVID-19. Using immunoSEQ multiplex PCR, the repertoire was profiled, and TCRdb retains in-frame clones only, with some absent. The table includes under 250,000 clones, about 79% detected once. The sequenced sample consisted of PBMCs or T cells enriched from blood (not recorded which). These receptors all stem from a woman aged 55-75 years who had recovered from COVID-19.

The chain joins TRBV6-5 to TRBJ2-7; TRBD2 aligns across 7 bases. Germline V gene data show CDR1 as MNHEY and CDR2 as SVGAGI. CDR3 length equals 15 residues. Losses at the gene ends were 4 bases for V and 7 bases for J; bases not matched to a gene: 13. In DNA form, the CDR3 reads TGTGCCAGCAGTTCTAGCGGAGGTCCTTTAGGGGAGCAGTACTTC. Protein: CASSSSGGPLGEQYF.

The CDR3 is CASSYLGRRTGGEVYGYTF. Here the CDR3 DNA reads TGTGCCAGCAGTTACTTGGGACGTCGGACAGGGGGCGAAGTCTATGGCTACACCTTC. The V and J genes are TRBV6-2 or TRBV6-3 and TRBJ1-2, with 11 bases identical to TRBD1. CDR1 and CDR2 from the germline V gene are MNHEY and SVGEGT. Germline trimming cut 1 base from V and 4 bases from J; bases unmatched to any gene: 14. CDR3 length equals 19 residues.

J is TRBJ1-1 and V is TRBV19, with a possible D match to TRBD1 (6 bases). V lost 6 bases and J lost 1, with 12 bases in between. This CDR3 is built from 14 residues. Germline V gene data show CDR1 as LNHDA and CDR2 as SQIVND (reference sequence). This CDR3 is CASSTDRRNTEAFF. The CDR3 bases are TGTGCCAGTAGCACTGACAGGCGGAACACTGAAGCTTTCTTT.